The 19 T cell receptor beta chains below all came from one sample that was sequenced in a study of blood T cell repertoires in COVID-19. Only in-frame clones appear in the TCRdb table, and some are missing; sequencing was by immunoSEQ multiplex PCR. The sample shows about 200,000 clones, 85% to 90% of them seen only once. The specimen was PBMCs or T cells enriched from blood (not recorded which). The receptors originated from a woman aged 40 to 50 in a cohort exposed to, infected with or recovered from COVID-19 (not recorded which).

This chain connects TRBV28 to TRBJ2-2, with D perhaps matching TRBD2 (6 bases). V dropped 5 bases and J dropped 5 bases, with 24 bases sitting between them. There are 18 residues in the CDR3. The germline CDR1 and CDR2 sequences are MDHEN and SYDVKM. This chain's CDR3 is CASSPAEGGRAGTGELFF. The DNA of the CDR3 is TGTGCCAGCAGTCCCGCGGAAGGAGGGCGGGCGGGGACCGGGGAGCTGTTTTTT.

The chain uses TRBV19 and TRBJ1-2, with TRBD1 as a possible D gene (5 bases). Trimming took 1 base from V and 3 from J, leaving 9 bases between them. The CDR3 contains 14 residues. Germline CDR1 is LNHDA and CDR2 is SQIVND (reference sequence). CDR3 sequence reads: CASSIAGRDYGYTF. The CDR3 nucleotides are TGTGCCAGTAGTATAGCAGGGAGGGACTATGGCTACACCTTC.

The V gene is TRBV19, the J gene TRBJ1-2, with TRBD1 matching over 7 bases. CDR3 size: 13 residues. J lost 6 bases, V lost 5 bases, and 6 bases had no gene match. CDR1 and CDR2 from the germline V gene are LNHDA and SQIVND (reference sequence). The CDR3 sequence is CASSYRGMDGYTF. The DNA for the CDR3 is TGTGCCAGTAGTTACAGGGGCATGGATGGCTACACCTTC.

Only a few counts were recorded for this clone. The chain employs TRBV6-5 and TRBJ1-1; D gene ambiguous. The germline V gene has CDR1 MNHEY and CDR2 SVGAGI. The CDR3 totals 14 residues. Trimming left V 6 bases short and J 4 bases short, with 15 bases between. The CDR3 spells CASRRFGEGTEAFF. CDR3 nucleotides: TGTGCCAGCAGAAGATTTGGTGAGGGCACTGAAGCTTTCTTT.

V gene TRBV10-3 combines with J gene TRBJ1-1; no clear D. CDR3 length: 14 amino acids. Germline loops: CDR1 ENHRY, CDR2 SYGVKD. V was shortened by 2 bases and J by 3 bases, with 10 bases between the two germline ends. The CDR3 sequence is CAISETIRDTEAFF. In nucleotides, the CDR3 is TGTGCCATCAGTGAGACAATCCGGGACACTGAAGCTTTCTTT.

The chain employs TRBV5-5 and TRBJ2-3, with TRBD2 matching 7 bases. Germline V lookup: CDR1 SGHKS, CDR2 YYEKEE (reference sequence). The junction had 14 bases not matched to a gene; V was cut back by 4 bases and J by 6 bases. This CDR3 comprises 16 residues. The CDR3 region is CASSDQSGTWGDTQYF. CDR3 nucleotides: TGTGCCAGCAGCGATCAGAGCGGGACCTGGGGGGATACGCAGTATTTT.

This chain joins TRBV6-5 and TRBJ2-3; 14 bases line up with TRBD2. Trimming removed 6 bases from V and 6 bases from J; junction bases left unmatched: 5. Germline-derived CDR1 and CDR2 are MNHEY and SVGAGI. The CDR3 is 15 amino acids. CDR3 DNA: TGTGCCAGCAGGGGGACTAGCGGGAGTAGCGATACGCAGTATTTT. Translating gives CASRGTSGSSDTQYF.

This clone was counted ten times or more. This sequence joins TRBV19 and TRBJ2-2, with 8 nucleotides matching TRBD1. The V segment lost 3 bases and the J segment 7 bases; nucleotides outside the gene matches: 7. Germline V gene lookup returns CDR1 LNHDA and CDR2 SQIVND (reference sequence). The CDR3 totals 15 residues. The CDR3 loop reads CASSISGGLGGELFF. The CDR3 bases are TGTGCCAGTAGTATTTCAGGGGGCCTCGGCGGGGAGCTGTTTTTT.

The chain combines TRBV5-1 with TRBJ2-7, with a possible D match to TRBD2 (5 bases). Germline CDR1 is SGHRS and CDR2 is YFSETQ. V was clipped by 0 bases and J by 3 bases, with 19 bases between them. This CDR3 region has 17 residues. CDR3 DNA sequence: TGCGCCAGCAGCTTGGCGGGGATTTTCCCACCTCGCTACGAGCAGTACTTC. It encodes CASSLAGIFPPRYEQYF.

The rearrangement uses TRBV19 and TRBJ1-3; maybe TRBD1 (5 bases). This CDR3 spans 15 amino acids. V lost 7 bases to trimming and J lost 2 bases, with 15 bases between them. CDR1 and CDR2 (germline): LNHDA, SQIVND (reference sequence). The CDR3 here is CASNQGRDAGNTIYF. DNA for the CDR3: TGTGCCAGTAATCAGGGCAGGGATGCTGGAAACACCATATATTTT.

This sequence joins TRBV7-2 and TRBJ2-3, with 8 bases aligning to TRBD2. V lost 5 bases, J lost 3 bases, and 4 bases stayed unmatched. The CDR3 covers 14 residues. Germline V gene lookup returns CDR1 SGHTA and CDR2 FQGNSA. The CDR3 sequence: CASSVGGATDTQYF. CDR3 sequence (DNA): TGTGCCAGCAGCGTCGGGGGGGCTACAGATACGCAGTATTTT.

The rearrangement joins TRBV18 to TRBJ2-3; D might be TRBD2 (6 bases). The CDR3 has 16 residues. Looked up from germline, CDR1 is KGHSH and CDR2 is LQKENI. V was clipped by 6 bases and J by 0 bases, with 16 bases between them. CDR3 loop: CASSPSGGRSTDTQYF. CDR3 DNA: TGTGCCAGCTCTCCCTCCGGGGGTAGGAGCACAGATACGCAGTATTTT.

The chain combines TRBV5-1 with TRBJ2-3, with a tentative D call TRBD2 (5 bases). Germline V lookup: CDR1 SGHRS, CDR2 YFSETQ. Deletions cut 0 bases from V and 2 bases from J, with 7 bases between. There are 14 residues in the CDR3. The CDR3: CASSLVGNTDTQYF. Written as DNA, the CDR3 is TGCGCCAGCAGCTTGGTCGGGAACACAGATACGCAGTATTTT.

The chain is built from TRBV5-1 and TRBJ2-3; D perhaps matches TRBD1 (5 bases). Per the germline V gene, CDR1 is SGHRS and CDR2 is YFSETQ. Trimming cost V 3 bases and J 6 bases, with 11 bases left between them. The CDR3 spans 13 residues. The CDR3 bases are TGCGCCAGCAGCTCCTCCCCAGGGGATACGCAGTATTTT. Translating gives CASSSSPGDTQYF.

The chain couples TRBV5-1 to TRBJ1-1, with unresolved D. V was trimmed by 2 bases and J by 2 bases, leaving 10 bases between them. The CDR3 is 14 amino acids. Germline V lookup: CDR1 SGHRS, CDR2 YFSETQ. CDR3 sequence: CASSFSQPNTEAFF. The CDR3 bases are TGCGCCAGCAGCTTCAGTCAACCCAACACTGAAGCTTTCTTT.

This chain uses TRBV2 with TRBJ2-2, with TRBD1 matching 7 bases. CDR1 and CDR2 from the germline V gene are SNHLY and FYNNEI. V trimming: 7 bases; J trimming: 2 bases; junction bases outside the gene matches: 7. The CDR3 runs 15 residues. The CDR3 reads CASTDKGANTGELFF. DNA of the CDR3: TGTGCCAGCACAGACAAGGGGGCAAACACCGGGGAGCTGTTTTTT.

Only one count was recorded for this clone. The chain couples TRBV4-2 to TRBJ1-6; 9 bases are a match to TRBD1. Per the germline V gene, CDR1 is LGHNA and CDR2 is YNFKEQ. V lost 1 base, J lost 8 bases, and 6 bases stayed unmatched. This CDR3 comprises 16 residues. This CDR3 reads CASSQGGQGNYSPLHF. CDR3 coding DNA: TGTGCCAGCAGCCAAGGCGGACAGGGGAATTATTCACCCCTCCACTTT.

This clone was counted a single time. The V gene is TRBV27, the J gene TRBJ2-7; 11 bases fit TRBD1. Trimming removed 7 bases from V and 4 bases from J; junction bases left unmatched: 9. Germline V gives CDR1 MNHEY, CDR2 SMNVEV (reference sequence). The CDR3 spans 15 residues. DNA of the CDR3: TGTGCCAGCAAAGTGAGGACAGGGGGCGTTTACGAGCAGTACTTC. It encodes CASKVRTGGVYEQYF.

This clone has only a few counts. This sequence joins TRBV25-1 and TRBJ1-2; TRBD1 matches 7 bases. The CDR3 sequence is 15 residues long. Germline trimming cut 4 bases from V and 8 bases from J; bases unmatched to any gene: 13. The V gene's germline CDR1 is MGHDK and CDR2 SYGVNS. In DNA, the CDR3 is TGTGCCAGCAGTGGTTCGAGGGACAGCCTTCGGGGCTACACCTTC. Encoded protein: CASSGSRDSLRGYTF.